Listed below are T cell receptor beta chains from one sample, sequenced in a study. TCRdb fed the 5' RACE reads into MiXCR, producing one record per CDR3 protein. Found here are 62,000 or so distinct CDR3 sequences, roughly 28% of them singletons; the top ten hold roughly 2.1%. The specimen sequenced was tumor-infiltrating Tregs sorted from the breast tumor. Receptors originate from a female donor with breast cancer. CDR3s include the opening cysteine and the closing phenylalanine or tryptophan. Fields, in order: V gene, clone size, D gene, J gene, CDR3 protein, CDR3 DNA. D genes are given only for firm matches. The listing skips clone size in some rows; elsewhere it reads once, few, many or a size class.

V: TRBV20-1; size: few; D: TRBD2; J: TRBJ2-3; CDR3: CSASKPGLAKVGDTQYF; DNA: TGCAGTGCTAGTAAACCGGGACTAGCGAAGGTTGGGGATACGCAGTATTTT
V: TRBV11-3; size: -; D: -; J: TRBJ1-3; CDR3: CASSSDGNTIYF; DNA: TGTGCCAGCAGCTCAGATGGAAACACCATATATTTT
V: TRBV12-3/TRBV12-4; size: -; D: -; J: TRBJ2-3; CDR3: CASSFGPGTDTQYF; DNA: TGTGCCAGCAGTTTTGGTCCGGGCACAGATACGCAGTATTTT
V: TRBV7-8; size: few; D: -; J: TRBJ1-5; CDR3: CASSLGGFYQPQHF; DNA: TGTGCCAGCAGCCTCGGGGGCTTCTATCAGCCCCAGCATTTT
V: TRBV7-2; size: medium-sized; D: -; J: TRBJ2-2; CDR3: CASSLRRQGLTGELFF; DNA: TGTGCCAGCAGCCTACGACGGCAGGGGCTCACCGGGGAGCTGTTTTTT
V: TRBV4-1; size: few; D: TRBD1; J: TRBJ2-1; CDR3: CASSQERGTGDEQFF; DNA: TGCGCCAGCAGCCAAGAGCGCGGGACAGGGGATGAGCAGTTCTTC
V: TRBV7-2; size: many; D: -; J: TRBJ1-5; CDR3: CASSLLIDQPQHF; DNA: TGTGCCAGCAGCTTATTGATCGATCAGCCCCAGCATTTT
V: TRBV4-2; size: -; D: -; J: TRBJ1-2; CDR3: CASSQVGSGLGYTF; DNA: TGTGCCAGCAGCCAAGTGGGGTCAGGGCTTGGCTACACCTTC
V: TRBV4-3; size: many; D: TRBD1; J: TRBJ2-3; CDR3: CASSQNRGRDTQYF; DNA: TGCGCCAGCAGCCAGAACAGGGGACGAGATACGCAGTATTTT
V: TRBV4-2; size: -; D: TRBD2; J: TRBJ2-7; CDR3: CASSQKGLAGTLNIEQYF; DNA: TGTGCCAGCAGCCAAAAGGGGCTAGCGGGGACCCTAAATATCGAGCAGTACTTC
V: TRBV15; size: medium-sized; D: -; J: TRBJ2-7; CDR3: CATSPGYEQYF; DNA: TGTGCCACCAGTCCAGGCTACGAGCAGTACTTC
V: TRBV7-2; size: many; D: TRBD1; J: TRBJ2-2; CDR3: CASSLLRQGNVAGELFF; DNA: TGTGCCAGCAGCTTATTGCGACAGGGGAATGTTGCCGGGGAGCTGTTTTTT
V: TRBV15; size: few; D: -; J: TRBJ1-6; CDR3: CATSRGTAKYNSPLHF; DNA: TGTGCCACCAGCAGAGGGACAGCCAAATATAATTCACCCCTCCACTTT
V: TRBV6-1; size: -; D: TRBD1; J: TRBJ2-4; CDR3: CASIEQRRTGVKNIQYF; DNA: TGTGCCAGCATCGAACAGCGGAGGACAGGGGTCAAAAACATTCAGTACTTC
V: TRBV6-6; size: -; D: TRBD1; J: TRBJ1-2; CDR3: CASSKGDSKHYGYTF; DNA: TGTGCCAGCAGTAAAGGGGACAGTAAGCACTATGGCTACACCTTC
V: TRBV29-1; size: few; D: TRBD2; J: TRBJ2-1; CDR3: CSVSSGGQNEQFF; DNA: TGCAGCGTCAGTAGCGGGGGCCAGAATGAGCAGTTCTTC
V: TRBV6-6; size: few; D: -; J: TRBJ2-1; CDR3: CASSYNWEAHNEQFF; DNA: TGTGCCAGCAGTTACAACTGGGAAGCCCACAATGAGCAGTTCTTC
V: TRBV5-1; size: few; D: TRBD1; J: TRBJ2-5; CDR3: CASRPRTGPQETQYF; DNA: TGCGCCAGCAGACCTAGGACAGGACCCCAAGAGACCCAGTACTTC
V: TRBV5-1; size: many; D: TRBD2; J: TRBJ2-2; CDR3: CASSLAAGAGELFF; DNA: TGCGCCAGCAGCTTAGCAGCGGGGGCCGGGGAGCTGTTTTTT
V: TRBV28; size: -; D: -; J: TRBJ2-3; CDR3: CASCPFGSTDTQYF; DNA: TGTGCCAGCTGTCCGTTTGGGAGCACAGATACGCAGTATTTT
V: TRBV2; size: -; D: -; J: TRBJ2-2; CDR3: CASWLDTGELLF; DNA: TGTGCCAGCTGGTTAGACACCGGGGAGCTGTTGTTT
V: TRBV18; size: many; D: -; J: TRBJ2-7; CDR3: CASSRTDPEQYF; DNA: TGTGCCAGCTCTAGGACAGACCCAGAGCAGTACTTC